This T cell receptor (beta chain) was observed in a study of identical twins (dated by TCRdb to 2015 to 2016). With regard to the full study: TCR alpha and beta repertoires from monozygotic twins, unrelated adults of various ages and cord blood were deep-sequenced to test whether fetal clonotypes persist. To rule out contamination, replicate twin experiments were performed at different times with different library preparation protocols.

Summary of the overall study and its limitations: Invariant T cells such as MAIT and iNKT could partly confound zero-insertion analyses, although diverse VJ usage argued against such confounding for most clonotypes. Compared with coincidental sharing between unrelated individuals, out-of-frame TCR alpha sequences shared between twins had an excess of sequences with low generation probability. In beta out-of-frame sequences, excess twin sharing was weaker, because having fewer shared sequences lowered the signal-to-noise ratio. Recombination models systematically underestimated out-of-frame TCR alpha sharing in monozygotic twins but agreed with sharing between unrelated individuals. Fewer insertions were carried by abundant cord blood beta clonotypes; a weaker similar trend was observed in young adult naive repertoires, while no such trend was observed in memory repertoires. Because the same donors could not be followed over many years, the conclusions depended on cross-sectional statistical analysis.

Of note for this clonotype: What antigen it recognizes has not been identified. Base qualities were left out, and no much larger clone turns up one base away.

Via the germline V gene, CDR1 is SGHTA and CDR2 FQGNSA. The CDR3 runs 12 amino acids, cysteine and phenylalanine included. Kept here is only the CDR3 DNA, which spans 36 bases and is read in frame from base 1. Relative to germline, V is 8 bases shorter and J is 4 bases shorter, with 11 bases between their ends. The library came from 5' RACE. The sample was run on an Illumina HiSeq 2000. Template switching introduced a universal primer binding site; the final cDNA contained a unique molecular identifier, enabling accurate counting of TCR cDNA molecules. Specific primers in the conserved constant-segment region were used to synthesize first-strand cDNA for TCR alpha and beta chains. To control for contamination, every cDNA library was double barcoded, receiving both a SMART-Mk sample barcode and Illumina barcodes. TruSeq adapter sequences along with Illumina sample barcodes were introduced in two successive PCR steps. The TCR alpha and beta cDNA libraries were sequenced on the Illumina HiSeq platform using custom primers. Per the original workflow: MiGEC processed the raw reads to extract unique molecular identifiers, while MiXCR was used to determine the CDR3 positions. Recombination models were inferred per individual with the repgenHMM and IGoR tools using an EM algorithm. The analysis of shared clonotypes was done with the tcR package in R, with sharing normalized by the product of cloneset sizes. To study raw recombination without the effects of thymic and clonal selection, out-of-frame nonproductive sequences were analyzed. TCRdb reprocessed the public reads (quality trimming at Q25 with fastp, clone calling with MiXCR) and kept in-frame beta chains. Each CDR3 protein appears once, grouped with its most common genes and DNA. TCRdb's processing, not the authors' own work, is the source of the V and J calls. A total of 600,000 to 700,000 distinct CDR3 sequences appear in this sample, around 21% of them only once. 4.3% of the sample is taken by the ten largest.

Only healthy Caucasian donors were included. The twin cohort consisted of three pairs of female monozygotic twins, all aged roughly 18 to 30 years. RNA for TCR libraries was isolated from peripheral blood mononuclear cells. This sample was also put to use in a study of T cells expressing NK-cell markers. As noted in the second study: Three sorted T-cell subsets (CD3+CD56+NKG2C+, CD3+CD56+NKG2C- and CD3+CD56-NKG2C+) from several donors had their TCR beta-chain repertoires profiled. Among the eight sequenced donors, only one was HCMV-seronegative, while the other seven were HCMV-seropositive. In several experiments an anti-gammadeltaTCR antibody was added to restrict sorting to alphabetaTCR-expressing T cells. In over 5 donors, the dominant CD3+CD56+NKG2C+ clonotypes were among the top 10 CD8+ clonotypes and accounted for roughly 1.0-8% of CD8+ T cells. Those dominant clonotypes were again the most abundant among CD3+CD56-NKG2C+ cells in a few donors, at about 25-60.1%. Whether the expanded NKG2C-expressing T cell clones were specific for HCMV antigens was left unclear. Randomly selected healthy volunteers, three men and five women, were used as the eight sequenced donors. A commercial ELISA kit detecting HCMV-specific IgG in serum was used to determine HCMV serostatus. For about six donors, bulk peripheral blood T-cell repertoires were additionally sequenced from unsorted PBMC. MIGEC handled demultiplexing of the reads and grouping by UMI, while MiTCR was used to assemble and quantify clonotypes. To exclude erroneous sequences, only TCR cDNA sequences supported by at least two reads were retained. The tcR package was used for downstream repertoire analysis, with clonotypes matched between fractions based on CDR3 nucleotide sequence plus V segment. VDJmatch was used to annotate antigen specificity against VDJdb, with one amino acid substitution allowed in CDR3.

This receptor was obtained from a woman between 18 and 29 years old in good health. The receptor chain draws on TRBV7-2 and TRBJ1-1; TRBD1 is a weak D gene call, 6 bases matching. The source material was PBMCs. The CDR3 amino acid sequence is: CASRQVVTEAFF. The DNA reads as follows: TGTGCCAGCCGACAGGTCGTCACTGAAGCTTTCTTT. Reference TRBV7-2 and TRBJ1-1 proteins supply the regions before and after the CDR3; the full variable domain is: GAGVSQSPSNKVTEKGKDVELRCDPISGHTALYWYRQSLGQGLEFLIYFQGNSAPDKSGLPSDRFSAERTGGSVSTLTIQRTQQEDSAVYLCASRQVVTEAFFGQGTRLTVV.